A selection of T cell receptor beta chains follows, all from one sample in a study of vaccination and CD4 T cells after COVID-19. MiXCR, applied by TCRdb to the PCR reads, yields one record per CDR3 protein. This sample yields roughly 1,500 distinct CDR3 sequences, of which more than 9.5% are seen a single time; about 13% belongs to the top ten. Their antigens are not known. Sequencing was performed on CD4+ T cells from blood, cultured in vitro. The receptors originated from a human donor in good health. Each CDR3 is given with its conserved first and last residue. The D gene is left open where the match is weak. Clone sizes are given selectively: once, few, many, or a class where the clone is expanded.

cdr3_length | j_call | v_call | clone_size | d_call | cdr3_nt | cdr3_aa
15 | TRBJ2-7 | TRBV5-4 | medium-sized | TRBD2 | TGTGCCAGCAGTACCGGGGGGGAAGGGACCTACGAGCAGTACTTC | CASSTGGEGTYEQYF
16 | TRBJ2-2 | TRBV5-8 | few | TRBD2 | TGTGCCAGCAGCTGGACTAGCGGGAGTAGTACCGGGGAGCTGTTTTTT | CASSWTSGSSTGELFF
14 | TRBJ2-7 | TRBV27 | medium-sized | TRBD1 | TGTGCCAGCAGACTCGACAGGGTGAACTACGAGCAGTACTTC | CASRLDRVNYEQYF
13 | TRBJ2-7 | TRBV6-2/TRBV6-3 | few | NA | TGTGCCAGCTCCTTCCGGGGGTTCTACGAGCAGTACTTC | CASSFRGFYEQYF
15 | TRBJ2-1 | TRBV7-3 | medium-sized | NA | TGTGCCAGCAGCTTAGAGGCGAATTCCTACAATGAGCAGTTCTTC | CASSLEANSYNEQFF
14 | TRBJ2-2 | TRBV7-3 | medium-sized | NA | TGTGCCAGCAGCTTAGGACTGAACACCGGGGAGCTGTTTTTT | CASSLGLNTGELFF
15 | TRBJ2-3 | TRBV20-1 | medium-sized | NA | TGCAGTGCTAGCGCACCCCGCGGCCGCACAGATACGCAGTATTTT | CSASAPRGRTDTQYF
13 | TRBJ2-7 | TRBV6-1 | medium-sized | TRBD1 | TGTGCCAGCGGAGGACAGGGCTACTACGAGCAGTACTTC | CASGGQGYYEQYF
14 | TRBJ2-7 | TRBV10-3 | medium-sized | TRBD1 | TGTGCCATCAGTGACCCGACAGGGGGCTACGAGCAGTACTTC | CAISDPTGGYEQYF
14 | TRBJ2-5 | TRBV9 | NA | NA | TGTGCCAGCAGCGCCCGGGTCGACGAAGGGACCCAGTACTTC | CASSARVDEGTQYF
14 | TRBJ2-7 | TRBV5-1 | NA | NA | TGCGCCAGCAGCTTTGAAGCTACAGGCTACGAGCAGTACTTC | CASSFEATGYEQYF
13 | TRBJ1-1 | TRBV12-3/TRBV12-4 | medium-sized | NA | TGTGCCAGCAGCCTACAGGAGAACACTGAAGCTTTCTTT | CASSLQENTEAFF
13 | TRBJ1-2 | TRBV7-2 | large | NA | TGTGCCAGCAGCCCGTATGGGTCTGATGGCTACACCTTC | CASSPYGSDGYTF
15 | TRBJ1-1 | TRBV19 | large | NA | TGTGCCAGTAGTATAGCTGCAGGGCGGGTCACTGAAGCTTTCTTT | CASSIAAGRVTEAFF
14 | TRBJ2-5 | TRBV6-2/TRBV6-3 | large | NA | TGTGCCAGCAGTGACCCGTGGGGACGGGAGACCCAGTACTTC | CASSDPWGRETQYF
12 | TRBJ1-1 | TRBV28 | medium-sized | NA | TGTGCCAGCAGCTTATCCACGAAGTCAGCTTTCTTT | CASSLSTKSAFF
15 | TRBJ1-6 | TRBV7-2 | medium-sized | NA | TGTGCCAGCAGCTCGCCTTTTAGGGGGAGATCACCCCTCCACTTT | CASSSPFRGRSPLHF
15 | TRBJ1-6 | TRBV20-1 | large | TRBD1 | TGCAGTGCTGAAATCGGGACAGGGCTGAATTCACCCCTCCACTTT | CSAEIGTGLNSPLHF
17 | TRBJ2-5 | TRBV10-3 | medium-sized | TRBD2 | TGTGCCATCTCTCAGAGTAGCGGGGGGGGGTCCCAAGAGACCCAGTACTTC | CAISQSSGGGSQETQYF
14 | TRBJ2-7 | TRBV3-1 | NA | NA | TGTGCCAGCAGCCAAGCGTCCACAAGTTACGAGCAGTACTTC | CASSQASTSYEQYF
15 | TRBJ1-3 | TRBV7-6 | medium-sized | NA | TGTGCCAGCAGCTTAGACAGTAACTCTGGAAACACCATATATTTT | CASSLDSNSGNTIYF
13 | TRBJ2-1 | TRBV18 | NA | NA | TGTGCCAGCTCACTAGCGCTCGGCAATGAGCAGTTCTTC | CASSLALGNEQFF
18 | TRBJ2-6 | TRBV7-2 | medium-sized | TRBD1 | TGTGCCAGCAGGGGGCCCAGGGGGCAAAGTCTTGGGGCCAACGTCCTGACTTTC | CASRGPRGQSLGANVLTF
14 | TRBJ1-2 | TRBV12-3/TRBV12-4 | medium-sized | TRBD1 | TGTGCCAGCAGGGCCACAGGGGGGGCCTATGGCTACACCTTC | CASRATGGAYGYTF
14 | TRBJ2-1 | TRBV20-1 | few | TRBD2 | TGCAGTGCCGAGGGGGGACTAGCCTACAATGAGCAGTTCTTC | CSAEGGLAYNEQFF
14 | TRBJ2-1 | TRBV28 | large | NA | TGTGCCAGCAGAATGTATTCCCCCCCAGATGAGCAGTTCTTC | CASRMYSPPDEQFF
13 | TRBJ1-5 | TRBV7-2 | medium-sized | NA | TGTGCCAGCAGCTTGGGGGGTGGCCAGCCCCAGCATTTT | CASSLGGGQPQHF
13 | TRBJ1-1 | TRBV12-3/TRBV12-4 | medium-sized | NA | TGTGCCAGCAGTTTAGTTAAGGGGCAAGAAGCTTTCTTT | CASSLVKGQEAFF
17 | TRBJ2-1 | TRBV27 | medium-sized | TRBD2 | TGTGCCAGCAGTTTAAGGTATGGGACTAGCGACTACAATGAGCAGTTCTTC | CASSLRYGTSDYNEQFF
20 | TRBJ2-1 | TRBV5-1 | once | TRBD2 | TGCGCCAGCAGCTTCCGTCGGTTTGCGGGAGGGCCGGGGAGGTACAATGAGCAGTTCTTC | CASSFRRFAGGPGRYNEQFF
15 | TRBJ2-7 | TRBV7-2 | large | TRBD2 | TGTGCCAGCAGCTTTTTTAGCGGGGGGCGGGGCGAGCAGTACTTC | CASSFFSGGRGEQYF
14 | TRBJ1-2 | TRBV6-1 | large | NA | TGTGCCAGCAGTCCGGGAAGGCAAAGCTATGGCTACACCTTC | CASSPGRQSYGYTF
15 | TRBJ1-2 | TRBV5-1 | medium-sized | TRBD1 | TGCGCCAGCAGCTTTTACAGGGGGCTGGACTATGGCTACACCTTC | CASSFYRGLDYGYTF
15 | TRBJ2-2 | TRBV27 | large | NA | TGTGCCAGCAGTTTCGGGCAGAATGGTGCCGGGGAGCTGTTTTTT | CASSFGQNGAGELFF
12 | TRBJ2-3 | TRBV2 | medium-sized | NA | TGTGCCAGCCGAAGGGCCCCAGATACGCAGTATTTT | CASRRAPDTQYF
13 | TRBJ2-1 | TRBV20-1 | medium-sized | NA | TGCAGTGCTAGATCGGGATTCTACAATGAGCAGTTCTTC | CSARSGFYNEQFF
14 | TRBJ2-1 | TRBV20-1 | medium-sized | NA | TGCAGTGCCGTCCCGAGACTAGCCTACAATGAGCAGTTCTTC | CSAVPRLAYNEQFF
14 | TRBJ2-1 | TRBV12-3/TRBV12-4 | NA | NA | TGTGCCAGCAGGCCCCAGGGCATTGTCGATGAGCAGTTCTTC | CASRPQGIVDEQFF
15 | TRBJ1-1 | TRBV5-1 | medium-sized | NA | TGCGCCAGCAGCGCCGAGGGCAGTCTGAACACTGAAGCTTTCTTT | CASSAEGSLNTEAFF
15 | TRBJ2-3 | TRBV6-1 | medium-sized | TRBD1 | TGTGCCAGCAGACGCCGGGACAGGACACCAGATACGCAGTATTTT | CASRRRDRTPDTQYF